The 27 T cell receptor beta chains listed next were all sequenced from one sample in a study of cytomegalovirus exposure and HLA in healthy donors. Profiling relied on immunoSEQ multiplex PCR, and the TCRdb table lists in-frame clones only, not all of them. Among some 150,000 clones listed, roughly 86% were seen once. The source material was PBMCs. These receptors all come from a man younger than 35 in good health and CMV-seropositive.

The chain carries TRBV27 and TRBJ2-7; 8 nucleotides align to TRBD1. The CDR3 has 13 residues. Looked up from germline, CDR1 is MNHEY and CDR2 is SMNVEV (reference sequence). V was pared by 2 bases and J by 6 bases, with 3 bases of the junction left unmatched. The CDR3 DNA is TGTGCCAGCAGTTTAGGACAGGGAACCGAGCAGTACTTC. Its translation: CASSLGQGTEQYF.

The chain has TRBV27 and TRBJ1-4; D is unclear. The CDR3 extends over 15 amino acids. Trimming shortened V by 5 bases and J by 3 bases, and 13 bases separated the two germline ends. Germline V lookup: CDR1 MNHEY, CDR2 SMNVEV (reference sequence). The CDR3 nucleotides read TGTGCCAGCAGTGTTTTCAGGTCCGCTAATGAAAAACTGTTTTTT. Amino acid sequence: CASSVFRSANEKLFF.

CDR3 in DNA: TGTGCCAGCAGCTTAGGGACACCTGAAGCTTTCTTT. Translated, it gives CASSLGTPEAFF. The J gene is TRBJ1-1, the V gene TRBV7-9; possible D gene TRBD1, 5 bases. Trimming took off 1 base at V and 6 bases at J, with 6 bases between the two ends. CDR3 length: 12 residues. CDR1 is SEHNR, CDR2 FQNEAQ, per germline (reference sequence).

The chain joins TRBV7-2 to TRBJ2-2, with 7 bases lining up with TRBD1. V was clipped by 5 bases and J by 0 bases; unmatched bases: 9. Germline values: CDR1 SGHTA, CDR2 FQGNSA. This CDR3 has 17 amino acids. The CDR3 region is CASSLVAGGANTGELFF. DNA of the CDR3: TGTGCCAGCAGCCTAGTGGCAGGGGGAGCGAACACCGGGGAGCTGTTTTTT.

This sequence joins TRBV9 and TRBJ2-3, with TRBD2 as a possible D gene (6 bases). The CDR3 length is 14 residues. Germline lookup yields CDR1 SGDLS and CDR2 YYNGEE. The germline V and J ends were trimmed by 0 bases and 4 bases, with 9 bases remaining between them. The chain's CDR3 is CASSVGGRPDTQYF. The CDR3 DNA reads as TGTGCCAGCAGCGTAGGGGGGAGGCCAGATACGCAGTATTTT.

This chain links TRBV5-4 with TRBJ1-2, with 10 bases that match TRBD1. This CDR3 spans 15 amino acids. Germline assignment: CDR1 SGHNT and CDR2 YYREEE (reference sequence). V trimming: 4 bases; J trimming: 3 bases; junction bases outside the gene matches: 6. The CDR3 region is CASSGPGTGDYGYTF. Here the CDR3 DNA reads TGTGCCAGCAGCGGTCCCGGGACAGGGGACTATGGCTACACCTTC.

The rearrangement joins TRBV2 to TRBJ2-1, with 8 bases fitting TRBD2. CDR1 and CDR2 from the germline V gene are SNHLY and FYNNEI. The CDR3 covers 15 residues. Losses at the gene ends were 4 bases for V and 6 bases for J; bases not matched to a gene: 8. The CDR3 DNA is TGTGCCAGCAGTGTTCGGGGGGGAGTGGGCAATGAGCAGTTCTTC. Protein: CASSVRGGVGNEQFF. The whole variable domain, filled in from reference TRBV2 and TRBJ2-1, reads EPEVTQTPSHQVTQMGQEVILRCVPISNHLYFYWYRQILGQKVEFLVSFYNNEISEKSEIFDDQFSVERPDGSNFTLKIRSTKLEDSAMYFCASSVRGGVGNEQFFGPGTRLTVL.

The chain carries TRBV13 and TRBJ2-1; TRBD2 matches at 15 bases. Trimming took 4 bases from V and 10 from J; bases not matched to a gene: 5. Germline values: CDR1 PRHDT, CDR2 FYEKMQ (reference sequence). This CDR3 has 15 amino acids. This CDR3 is CASSWTSGRAGEQFF. DNA of the CDR3: TGTGCCAGCAGCTGGACTAGCGGGAGGGCAGGAGAGCAGTTCTTC.

The J gene is TRBJ1-2, the V gene TRBV9, with D unclear. V was shortened by 6 bases and J by 4 bases, with 13 bases between the two germline ends. This CDR3 has 13 amino acids. The V gene's germline CDR1 is SGDLS and CDR2 YYNGEE. CDR3 loop: CASTPGPGYGYTF. The CDR3 nucleotides read TGTGCCAGCACACCGGGTCCCGGCTATGGCTACACCTTC. Supplemented by reference TRBV9 and TRBJ1-2, the full variable domain reads DSGVTQTPKHLITATGQRVTLRCSPRSGDLSVYWYQQSLDQGLQFLIQYYNGEERAKGNILERFSAQQFPDLHSELNLSSLELGDSALYFCASTPGPGYGYTFGSGTRLTVV.

The V call is TRBV4-3, the J call TRBJ1-6; TRBD1 aligns across 7 bases. The germline gives CDR1 LGHNA, CDR2 YSLEER. The CDR3 has 16 amino acids. The junction had 6 bases not matched to a gene; V was cut back by 0 bases and J by 7 bases. This CDR3 is CASSQELTGWNSPLHF. CDR3 DNA sequence: TGCGCCAGCAGCCAAGAACTGACAGGGTGGAATTCACCCCTCCACTTT.

As DNA, the CDR3 is TGTGCCTCCGGCGGGCAGGACTATAGCTCCTACGAGCAGTACTTC. This translates into CASGGQDYSSYEQYF. The chain links TRBV28 to TRBJ2-7; a weak D match, TRBD2 (6 bases). CDR3 length: 15 residues. V was cut by 11 bases and J by 0 bases, with 20 bases left in between. The germline gives CDR1 MDHEN, CDR2 SYDVKM. The entire variable domain, with the rest obtained from reference TRBV28 and TRBJ2-7, is as follows: DVKVTQSSRYLVKRTGEKVFLECVQDMDHENMFWYRQDPGLGLRLIYFSYDVKMKEKGDIPEGYSVSREKKERFSLILESASTNQTSMYLCASGGQDYSSYEQYFGPGTRLTVT.

V is TRBV19 and J is TRBJ1-2, with D hard to call. This CDR3 contains 14 residues. V was trimmed by 7 bases and J by 5 bases, leaving 17 bases between them. Germline V gene sequence: CDR1 LNHDA, CDR2 SQIVND (reference sequence). The DNA for the CDR3 is TGTGCCAGTAATGAAGCTTCGTCCCAATATGGCTACACCTTC. Residues: CASNEASSQYGYTF.

This chain connects TRBV23-1 to TRBJ1-2; the D gene is possibly TRBD1 (5 bases). TRBV23-1 is identified as an open reading frame with a role that is uncertain. The CDR3 contains 15 residues. Trimming stripped 8 bases from V and 2 bases from J, with 18 bases between. CDR3 in DNA: TGCGCCAGCCTTTGCTGGGGGACTGGGAACTATGGCTACACCTTC. Its translation: CASLCWGTGNYGYTF.

The chain carries TRBV20-1 and TRBJ1-2, with unresolved D. V was shortened by 3 bases and J by 2 bases, with 4 bases between the two germline ends. This CDR3 has 11 amino acids. The V gene's germline CDR1 is DFQATT and CDR2 SNEGSKA (reference sequence). The CDR3 DNA reads as TGCAGTGCTAGCGGGAACTATGGCTACACCTTC. Amino acid sequence: CSASGNYGYTF.

The rearrangement joins TRBV4-3 to TRBJ2-6, with D unresolved. The ends were cut back, 3 bases at V and 4 bases at J, with 10 bases in the middle. Germline CDR1 and CDR2: LGHNA and YSLEER. The CDR3 contains 15 residues. The CDR3 reads CASSHSTLGANVLTF. CDR3 nucleotide sequence: TGCGCCAGCAGCCATTCCACATTAGGGGCCAACGTCCTGACTTTC.

V is TRBV28 and J is TRBJ2-7; the match to TRBD2 covers 9 bases. The germline gives CDR1 MDHEN, CDR2 SYDVKM. The J segment lost 3 bases and the V segment lost 4 bases, leaving 4 bases of the junction unmatched. This CDR3 contains 14 residues. DNA of the CDR3: TGTGCCAGCAGTTCTTTTAGCGGGAGCTACGAGCAGTACTTC. Protein sequence: CASSSFSGSYEQYF.

The chain recombines TRBV27 with TRBJ2-4; 7 bases align to TRBD1. Germline trimming cut 6 bases from V and 11 bases from J; bases unmatched to any gene: 10. CDR3 length equals 13 residues. Germline V gives CDR1 MNHEY, CDR2 SMNVEV (reference sequence). CDR3 in DNA: TGTGCCAGCAGCCCGTGGACAGGTGGGCTTCAGTACTTC. Translation: CASSPWTGGLQYF.

The rearrangement links TRBV7-2 to TRBJ2-3, with D tentatively TRBD2 (6 bases). The CDR3 runs to 16 residues. Trimming cost V 1 base and J 1 base, with 12 bases left between them. Germline loops: CDR1 SGHTA, CDR2 FQGNSA. CDR3 DNA sequence: TGTGCCAGCAGCTTAGTGGCGGGAACGGGCACAGATACGCAGTATTTT. Amino acids: CASSLVAGTGTDTQYF. The full variable domain, with the rest looked up from reference TRBV7-2 and TRBJ2-3, is GAGVSQSPSNKVTEKGKDVELRCDPISGHTALYWYRQSLGQGLEFLIYFQGNSAPDKSGLPSDRFSAERTGGSVSTLTIQRTQQEDSAVYLCASSLVAGTGTDTQYFGPGTRLTVL.

The chain carries TRBV11-2 and TRBJ2-1; D remains ambiguous. The CDR3 totals 16 residues. The germline gives CDR1 SGHAT, CDR2 FQNNGV. With 2 bases removed from V and 0 bases from J, the gap between germline ends came to 11 bases. CDR3 bases: TGTGCCAGCAGCTTAAATGGGCAGAGCTCCTACAATGAGCAGTTCTTC. It yields the protein CASSLNGQSSYNEQFF. Supplemented by reference TRBV11-2 and TRBJ2-1, the full variable domain reads EAGVAQSPRYKIIEKRQSVAFWCNPISGHATLYWYQQILGQGPKLLIQFQNNGVVDDSQLPKDRFSAERLKGVDSTLKIQPAKLEDSAVYLCASSLNGQSSYNEQFFGPGTRLTVL.

The rearrangement joins TRBV27 to TRBJ2-4; D is uncertain. The CDR3 consists of 14 residues. V was pared by 6 bases and J by 0 bases, with 9 bases between. CDR1 and CDR2 from the germline V gene are MNHEY and SMNVEV (reference sequence). In nucleotides, the CDR3 is TGTGCCAGCAGGCCATTAGTAGCCAAAAACATTCAGTACTTC. Its protein product is CASRPLVAKNIQYF.

In regard to this clone: At one end, the junction sequence differs from germline, possibly due to a read error. The DNA of the CDR3 is TGTGCCAGCAGCCAAGAATTCGACGGGTTT. Encoded protein: CASSQEFDGF. This rearrangement joins TRBV14 to TRBJ2-3; D gene unclear. This CDR3 region has 10 residues. CDR1 is SGHDN and CDR2 is FVKESK in the germline V gene.

Comment on this clone: Other DNA sequences in this specimen translate into the identical CDR3. The V call is TRBV27, the J call TRBJ2-7, with 8 bases identical to TRBD1. V dropped 5 bases and J dropped 1; count of bases not matched to a gene: 4. The germline V gene encodes CDR1 MNHEY and CDR2 SMNVEV (reference sequence). The CDR3 extends over 14 amino acids. The CDR3 DNA is TGTGCCAGCAGTCTCGGACAGGGTTCCTACGAGCAGTACTTC. Its translation is CASSLGQGSYEQYF.

Only a few counts were recorded for this clone. The chain couples TRBV19 to TRBJ1-5; possible D gene TRBD1, 6 bases. Germline lookup yields CDR1 LNHDA and CDR2 SQIVND (reference sequence). This CDR3 comprises 15 residues. The V end lost 2 bases, the J end lost 1 base, and 9 bases lay between the germline ends. CDR3 sequence reads: CASSIQGLSNQPQHF. The CDR3 DNA is TGTGCCAGTAGTATACAGGGGTTAAGCAATCAGCCCCAGCATTTT.

This clone was recorded once. The chain links TRBV15 to TRBJ1-4; 9 bases are a match to TRBD1. The germline V gene encodes CDR1 LNHNV and CDR2 YYDKDF (reference sequence). The ends lost 4 bases at V and 12 bases at J; junction bases unmatched: 12. CDR3 length: 15 residues. CDR3 amino acids: CATSIPDRGFKELFF. CDR3 in DNA: TGTGCCACCAGCATTCCGGACAGGGGTTTTAAGGAACTGTTTTTT.

The rearrangement uses TRBV6-5 and TRBJ2-5; 8 bases align to TRBD2. This CDR3 is 15 amino acids long. J lost 5 bases, V lost 6 bases, and 11 bases had no gene match. Germline-derived CDR1 and CDR2 are MNHEY and SVGAGI. The CDR3 here is CASSRAGVGRETQYF. The DNA of the CDR3 is TGTGCCAGCAGCCGAGCGGGGGTAGGAAGGGAGACCCAGTACTTC.

On this clone itself: The sample has other DNA sequences that encode this CDR3 too. The CDR3 spells CASSVAGGPSYEQYF. Here the CDR3 DNA reads TGTGCCAGCAGCGTAGCAGGGGGCCCTTCCTACGAGCAGTACTTC. The rearrangement joins TRBV9 to TRBJ2-7, with 8 bases lining up with TRBD1. The germline CDR1 and CDR2 sequences are SGDLS and YYNGEE. The CDR3 totals 15 residues. Trimming at V came to 0 bases and at J to 1 base, leaving 3 bases not matched to a gene.

The V and J genes are TRBV9 and TRBJ2-7; D call uncertain. This CDR3 spans 15 amino acids. Looked up from germline, CDR1 is SGDLS and CDR2 is YYNGEE. V lost 0 bases and J lost 3, with 13 bases in between. The DNA for the CDR3 is TGTGCCAGCAGCGTAGGGGCAGGCGATATCTACGAGCAGTACTTC. Translation: CASSVGAGDIYEQYF.